This record looks at one T cell receptor (beta chain) sequence and its context. Antigen: not known. Method: immunoSEQ multiplex PCR; TCRdb's copy keeps in-frame clones and lacks some. The table lists more than 250,000 clones, just over 90% of them singletons, with roughly 0.5% in the top ten. Deletions cut 7 bases from V and 8 bases from J, with 12 bases between. Germline-derived CDR1 and CDR2 are SNHLY and FYNNEI. The CDR3 is 12 residues long. This entry belongs to a study of T cell responses to AZD1222 COVID-19 vaccine. Turning to the study itself: Whether given at about 4 or about 12 weeks, second doses were pooled.

Study-wide points: After two AZD1222 doses, spike-specific TCR breadth and depth rose versus day 0. There were repertoire samples only from the period after the peak T cell response.

Sequencing used peripheral blood, obtained on day 0 of AZD1222 vaccination. The chain recombines TRBV2 with TRBJ2-4, with TRBD2 as a possible D gene (6 bases). The TCR was taken from an adult in good health. The CDR3 DNA reads TGTGCCAGCAAAGGACTATTCGACATTCAGTACTTC. As protein: CASKGLFDIQYF.